Here is one T cell receptor (beta chain) with its context. Germline lookup yields CDR1 MNHEY and CDR2 SVGEGT. The V and J ends lost 0 bases and 4 bases respectively, with 15 bases between them. The CDR3 runs 16 residues. RNA totalling roughly 0.45 to 1 ug underwent reverse transcription with random hexamers. Amplification of TCR beta CDR3 across 54 Vbeta and 13 Jbeta was performed with immunoSEQ multiplex PCR. TCRdb re-called the immunoSEQ multiplex PCR reads with MiXCR, one entry per CDR3 protein. The sample lists 150,000 to 200,000 distinct CDR3 sequences, just over 90% occurring once. The sample originates from a study of CD8 T cells in Susac syndrome. The authors sequenced TCR beta from blood CD8+ and CD4+ T cells. Matched for age and sex, the controls were healthy donors. It was negative isolation that provided the CD8+ and CD4+ T cells, whereas TEMRA cells were enriched by FACS.

The specimen sequenced was CD4+ T cells from PBMCs. The genes are TRBV6-2 or TRBV6-3 and TRBJ1-1; maybe TRBD1 (6 bases). The TCR sequence derives from a human donor in good health. CDR3 protein: CASSYSWGRESTEAFF. The CDR3 DNA sequence: TGTGCCAGCAGTTACTCGTGGGGGCGTGAAAGCACTGAAGCTTTCTTT.